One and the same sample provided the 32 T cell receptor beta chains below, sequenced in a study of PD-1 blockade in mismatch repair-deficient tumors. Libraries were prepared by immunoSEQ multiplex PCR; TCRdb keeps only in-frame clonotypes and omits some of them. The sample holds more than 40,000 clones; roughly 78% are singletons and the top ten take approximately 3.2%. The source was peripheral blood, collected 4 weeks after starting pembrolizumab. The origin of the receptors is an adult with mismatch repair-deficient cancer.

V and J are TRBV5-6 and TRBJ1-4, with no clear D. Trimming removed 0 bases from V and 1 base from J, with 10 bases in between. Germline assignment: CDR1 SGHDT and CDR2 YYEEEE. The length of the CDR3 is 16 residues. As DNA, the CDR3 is TGTGCCAGCAGCTTGGGGAGTGCCTTAACTAATGAAAAACTGTTTTTT. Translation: CASSLGSALTNEKLFF. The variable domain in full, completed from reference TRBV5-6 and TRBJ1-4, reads DAGVTQSPTHLIKTRGQQVTLRCSPKSGHDTVSWYQQALGQGPQFIFQYYEEEERQRGNFPDRFSGHQFPNYSSELNVNALLLGDSALYLCASSLGSALTNEKLFFGSGTQLSVL.

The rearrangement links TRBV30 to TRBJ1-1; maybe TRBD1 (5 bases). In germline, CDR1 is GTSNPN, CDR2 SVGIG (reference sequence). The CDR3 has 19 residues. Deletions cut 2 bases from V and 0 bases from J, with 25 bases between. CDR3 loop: CAWSPVGGKRDSLNTEAFF. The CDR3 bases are TGTGCCTGGAGTCCCGTTGGAGGAAAGCGGGACTCACTGAACACTGAAGCTTTCTTT.

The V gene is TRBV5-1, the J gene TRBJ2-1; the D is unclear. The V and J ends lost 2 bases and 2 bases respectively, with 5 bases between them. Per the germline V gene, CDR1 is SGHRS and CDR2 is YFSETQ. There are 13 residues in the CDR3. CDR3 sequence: CASSFLPYNEQFF. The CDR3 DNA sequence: TGCGCCAGCAGCTTCCTCCCCTACAATGAGCAGTTCTTC.

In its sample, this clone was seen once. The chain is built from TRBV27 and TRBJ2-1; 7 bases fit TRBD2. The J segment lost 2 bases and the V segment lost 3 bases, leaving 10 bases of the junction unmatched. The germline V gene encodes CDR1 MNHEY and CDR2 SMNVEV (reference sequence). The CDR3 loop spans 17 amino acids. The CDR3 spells CASSFLSGGRTYNEQFF. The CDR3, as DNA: TGTGCCAGCAGTTTCCTATCGGGAGGACGGACCTACAATGAGCAGTTCTTC.

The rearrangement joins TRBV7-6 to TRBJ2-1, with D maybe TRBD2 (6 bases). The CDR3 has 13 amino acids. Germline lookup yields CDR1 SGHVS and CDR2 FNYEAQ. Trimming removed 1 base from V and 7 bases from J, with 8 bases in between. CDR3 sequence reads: CASSLVAGNEQFF. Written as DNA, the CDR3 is TGTGCCAGCAGCTTAGTCGCGGGGAATGAGCAGTTCTTC.

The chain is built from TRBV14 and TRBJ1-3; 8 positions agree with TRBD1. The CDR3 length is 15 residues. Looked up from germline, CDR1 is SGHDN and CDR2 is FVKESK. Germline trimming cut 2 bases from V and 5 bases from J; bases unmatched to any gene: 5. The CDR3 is CASSQRQGTRNTIYF. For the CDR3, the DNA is TGTGCCAGCAGCCAAAGACAGGGGACCCGAAACACCATATATTTT.

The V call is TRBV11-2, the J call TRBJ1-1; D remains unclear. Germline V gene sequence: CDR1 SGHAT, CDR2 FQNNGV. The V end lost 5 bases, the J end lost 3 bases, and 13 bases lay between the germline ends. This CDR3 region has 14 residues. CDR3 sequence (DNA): TGTGCCAGCAGCGACATAAGTTCGGACACTGAAGCTTTCTTT. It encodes CASSDISSDTEAFF.

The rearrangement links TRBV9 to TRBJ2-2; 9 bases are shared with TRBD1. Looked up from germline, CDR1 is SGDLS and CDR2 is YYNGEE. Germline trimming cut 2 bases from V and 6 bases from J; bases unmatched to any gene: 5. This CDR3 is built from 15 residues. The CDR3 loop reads CASSVGTGIAGELFF. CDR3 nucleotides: TGTGCCAGCAGCGTTGGGACAGGGATCGCCGGGGAGCTGTTTTTT.

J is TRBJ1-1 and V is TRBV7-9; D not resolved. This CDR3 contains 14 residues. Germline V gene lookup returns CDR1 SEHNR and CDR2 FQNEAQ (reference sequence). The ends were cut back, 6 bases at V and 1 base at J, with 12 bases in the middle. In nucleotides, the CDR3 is TGTGCCAGCAGTTTTACCCAGCAGAACACTGAAGCTTTCTTT. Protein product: CASSFTQQNTEAFF.

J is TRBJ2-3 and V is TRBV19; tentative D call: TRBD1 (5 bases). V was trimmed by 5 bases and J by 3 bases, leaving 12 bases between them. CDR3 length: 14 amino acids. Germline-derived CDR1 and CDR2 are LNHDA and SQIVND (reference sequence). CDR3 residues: CASSPAAGTDTQYF. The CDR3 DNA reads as TGTGCCAGTAGTCCCGCGGCAGGGACAGATACGCAGTATTTT.

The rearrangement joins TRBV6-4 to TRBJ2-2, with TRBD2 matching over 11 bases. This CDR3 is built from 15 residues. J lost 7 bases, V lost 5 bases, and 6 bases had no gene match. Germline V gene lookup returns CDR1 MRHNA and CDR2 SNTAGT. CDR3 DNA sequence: TGTGCCAGCAGTTTCCTAGCGGGAGGCGACGGGGAGCTGTTTTTT. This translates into CASSFLAGGDGELFF.

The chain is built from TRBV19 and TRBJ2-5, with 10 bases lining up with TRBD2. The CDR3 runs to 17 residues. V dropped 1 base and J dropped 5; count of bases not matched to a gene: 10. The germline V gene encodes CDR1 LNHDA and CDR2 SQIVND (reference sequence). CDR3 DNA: TGTGCCAGTAGTATAGGATCTAGCGGGAGTCAGGGGGAGACCCAGTACTTC. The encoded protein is CASSIGSSGSQGETQYF.

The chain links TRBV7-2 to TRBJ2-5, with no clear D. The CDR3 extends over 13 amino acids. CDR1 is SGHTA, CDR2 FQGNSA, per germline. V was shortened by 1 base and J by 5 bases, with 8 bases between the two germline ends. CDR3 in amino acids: CASSLEVRETQYF. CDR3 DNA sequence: TGTGCCAGCAGCTTAGAGGTGAGGGAGACCCAGTACTTC.

The CDR3 spells CASSLSLYKRQGANYGYTF. For the CDR3, the DNA is TGTGCCAGCAGTTTATCGTTATATAAAAGGCAGGGGGCTAACTATGGCTACACCTTC. This chain uses TRBV27 with TRBJ1-2; TRBD1 agrees at 7 bases. Germline CDR1 is MNHEY and CDR2 is SMNVEV (reference sequence). J was trimmed by 0 bases and V by 0 bases; bases with no gene match: 13. CDR3 size: 19 residues.

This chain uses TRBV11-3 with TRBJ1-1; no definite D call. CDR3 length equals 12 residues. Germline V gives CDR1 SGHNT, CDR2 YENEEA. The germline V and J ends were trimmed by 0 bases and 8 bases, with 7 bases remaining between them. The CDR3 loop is CASSLERGEAFF. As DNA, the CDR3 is TGTGCCAGCAGCTTAGAAAGAGGCGAAGCTTTCTTT.

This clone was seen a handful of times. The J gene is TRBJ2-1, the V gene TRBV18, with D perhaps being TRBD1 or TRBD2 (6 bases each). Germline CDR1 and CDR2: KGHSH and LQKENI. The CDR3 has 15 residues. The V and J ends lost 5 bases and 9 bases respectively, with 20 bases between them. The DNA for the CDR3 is TGTGCCAGCTCATCCAGTGGGGACGGGGGCCGTGAGCAGTTCTTC. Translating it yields CASSSSGDGGREQFF. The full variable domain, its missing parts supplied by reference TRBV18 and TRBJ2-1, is NAGVMQNPRHLVRRRGQEARLRCSPMKGHSHVYWYRQLPEEGLKFMVYLQKENIIDESGMPKERFSAEFPKEGPSILRIQQVVRGDSAAYFCASSSSGDGGREQFFGPGTRLTVL.

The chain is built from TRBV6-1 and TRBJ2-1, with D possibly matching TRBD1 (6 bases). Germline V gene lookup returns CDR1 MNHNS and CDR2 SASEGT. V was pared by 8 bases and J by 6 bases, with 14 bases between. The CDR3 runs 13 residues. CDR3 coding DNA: TGTGCCAGCTCCTTGAGGGGGAGCAATGAGCAGTTCTTC. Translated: CASSLRGSNEQFF.

The CDR3 DNA reads as TGTGCCAGCAGCCCGGGACTAGCGGAAAGGGTAGAGACCCAGTACTTC. Residues: CASSPGLAERVETQYF. The chain carries TRBV5-5 and TRBJ2-5; TRBD2 agrees at 11 bases. The trim removed 4 bases at V and 4 bases at J, leaving 9 bases unmatched. This CDR3 spans 16 amino acids. Germline CDR1 is SGHKS and CDR2 is YYEKEE (reference sequence).

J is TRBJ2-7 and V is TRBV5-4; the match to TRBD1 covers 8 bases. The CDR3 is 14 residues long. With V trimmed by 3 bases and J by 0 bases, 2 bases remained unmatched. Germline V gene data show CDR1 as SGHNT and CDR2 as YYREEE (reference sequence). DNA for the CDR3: TGTGCCAGCAGCTCCGGGACAGGCTCCTACGAGCAGTACTTC. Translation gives CASSSGTGSYEQYF.

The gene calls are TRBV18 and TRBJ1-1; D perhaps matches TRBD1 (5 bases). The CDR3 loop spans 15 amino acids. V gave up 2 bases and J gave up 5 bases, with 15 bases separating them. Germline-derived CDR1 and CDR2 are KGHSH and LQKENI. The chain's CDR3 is CASSPFPGPGTEAFF. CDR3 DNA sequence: TGTGCCAGCTCACCATTCCCGGGACCCGGGACTGAAGCTTTCTTT.

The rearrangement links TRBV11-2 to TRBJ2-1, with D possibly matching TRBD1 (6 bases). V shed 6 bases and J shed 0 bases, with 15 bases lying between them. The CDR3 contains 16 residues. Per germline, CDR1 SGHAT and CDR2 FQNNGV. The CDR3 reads CASRSIQGSSYNEQFF. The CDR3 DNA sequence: TGTGCCAGCAGAAGCATACAGGGCAGCTCCTACAATGAGCAGTTCTTC.

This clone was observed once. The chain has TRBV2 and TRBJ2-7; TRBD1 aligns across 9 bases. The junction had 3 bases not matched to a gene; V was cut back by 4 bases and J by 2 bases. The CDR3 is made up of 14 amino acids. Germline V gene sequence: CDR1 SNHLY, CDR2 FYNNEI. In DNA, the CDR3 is TGTGCCAGCAGTGTGGGACAGGGCGCCTACGAGCAGTACTTC. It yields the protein CASSVGQGAYEQYF.

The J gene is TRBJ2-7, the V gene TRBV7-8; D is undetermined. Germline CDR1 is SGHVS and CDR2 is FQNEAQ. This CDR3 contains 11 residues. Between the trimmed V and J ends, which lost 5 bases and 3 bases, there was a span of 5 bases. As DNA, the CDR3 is TGTGCCAGCAGCCTAGACTACGAGCAGTACTTC. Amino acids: CASSLDYEQYF.

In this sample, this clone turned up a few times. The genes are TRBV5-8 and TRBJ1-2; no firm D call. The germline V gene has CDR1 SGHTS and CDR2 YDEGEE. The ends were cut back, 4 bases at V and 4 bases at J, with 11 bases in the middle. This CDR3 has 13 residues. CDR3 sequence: CASSPLNSYGYTF. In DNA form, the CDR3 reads TGTGCCAGCAGCCCCCTAAACTCCTATGGCTACACCTTC.

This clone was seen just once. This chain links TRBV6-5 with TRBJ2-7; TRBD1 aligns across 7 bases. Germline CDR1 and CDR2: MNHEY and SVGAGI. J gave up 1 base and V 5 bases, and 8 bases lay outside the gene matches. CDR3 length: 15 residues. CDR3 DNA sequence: TGTGCCAGCAGTCAGGGGGTGGGATTATCCTACGAGCAGTACTTC. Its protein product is CASSQGVGLSYEQYF.

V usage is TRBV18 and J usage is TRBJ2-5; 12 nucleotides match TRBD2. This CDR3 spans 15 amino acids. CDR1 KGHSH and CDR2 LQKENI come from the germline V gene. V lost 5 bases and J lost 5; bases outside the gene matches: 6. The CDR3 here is CASSSKTSGSETQYF. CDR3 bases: TGTGCCAGCTCATCCAAGACTAGCGGGAGTGAGACCCAGTACTTC.

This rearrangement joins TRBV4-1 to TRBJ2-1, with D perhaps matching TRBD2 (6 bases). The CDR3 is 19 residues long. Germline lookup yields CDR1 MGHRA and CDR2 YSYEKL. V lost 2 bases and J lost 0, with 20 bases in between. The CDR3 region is CASSQPPGSSDSSYNEQFF. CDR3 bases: TGCGCCAGCAGCCAACCCCCGGGGTCTAGCGACAGCTCCTACAATGAGCAGTTCTTC.

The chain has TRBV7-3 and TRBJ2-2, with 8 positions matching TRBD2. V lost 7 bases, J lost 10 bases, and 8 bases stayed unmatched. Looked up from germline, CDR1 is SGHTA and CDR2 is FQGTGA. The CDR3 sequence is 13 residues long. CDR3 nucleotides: TGTGCCAGCACGCTAGCGGGTCGCGAGGAGCTGTTTTTT. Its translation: CASTLAGREELFF.

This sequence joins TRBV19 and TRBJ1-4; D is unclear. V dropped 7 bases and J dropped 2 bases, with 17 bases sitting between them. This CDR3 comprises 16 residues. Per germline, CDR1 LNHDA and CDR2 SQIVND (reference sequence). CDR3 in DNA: TGTGCCAGTAAGAGGCCAGGTCGGGCGACTAATGAAAAACTGTTTTTT. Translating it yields CASKRPGRATNEKLFF.

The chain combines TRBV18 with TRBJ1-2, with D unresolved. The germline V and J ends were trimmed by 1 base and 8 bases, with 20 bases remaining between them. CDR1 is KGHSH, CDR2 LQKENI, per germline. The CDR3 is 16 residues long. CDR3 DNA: TGTGCCAGCTCACCACGCCCGACAAATAGCCCGGGCGGCTACACCTTC. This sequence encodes CASSPRPTNSPGGYTF.

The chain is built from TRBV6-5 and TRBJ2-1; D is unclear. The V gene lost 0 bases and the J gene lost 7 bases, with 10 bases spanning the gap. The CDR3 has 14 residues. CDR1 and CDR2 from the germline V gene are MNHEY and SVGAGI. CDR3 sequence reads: CASSYSAAYNEQFF. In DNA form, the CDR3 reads TGTGCCAGCAGTTACTCGGCGGCTTATAATGAGCAGTTCTTC.

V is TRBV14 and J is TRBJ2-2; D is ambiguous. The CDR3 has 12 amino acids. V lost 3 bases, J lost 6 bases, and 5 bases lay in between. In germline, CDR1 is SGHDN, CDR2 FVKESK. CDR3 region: CASSHSSGELFF. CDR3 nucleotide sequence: TGTGCCAGCAGCCACTCCTCCGGGGAGCTGTTTTTT. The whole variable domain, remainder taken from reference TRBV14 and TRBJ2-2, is EAGVTQFPSHSVIEKGQTVTLRCDPISGHDNLYWYRRVMGKEIKFLLHFVKESKQDESGMPNNRFLAERTGGTYSTLKVQPAELEDSGVYFCASSHSSGELFFGEGSRLTVL.